This T cell receptor beta chain was identified in a study of identical twins listed by TCRdb under 2016. Context from the whole study: TCR alpha and beta repertoires from monozygotic twins, unrelated adults of various ages and cord blood were deep-sequenced to test whether fetal clonotypes persist. Replicate twin experiments were performed at different times using different library preparation protocols to rule out contamination.

Libraries were prepared through 5' RACE. The sequencer listed for this sample is Illumina HiSeq 2000. A universal primer binding site was added through template switching, and the final cDNA carried a unique molecular identifier so that TCR cDNA molecules could be counted accurately. Specific primers in the conserved constant-segment region were used to synthesize first-strand cDNA for TCR alpha and beta chains. To control for contamination, every cDNA library was double barcoded, receiving both a SMART-Mk sample barcode and Illumina barcodes. TruSeq adapter sequences and Illumina sample barcodes were added in two successive PCR steps. The Illumina HiSeq platform was used with custom primers to sequence TCR alpha and beta cDNA libraries. The original pipeline was this. Raw reads were processed with MiGEC to extract unique molecular identifiers, and MiXCR was used to determine CDR3 positions. Recombination models were inferred per individual with the repgenHMM and IGoR tools using an EM algorithm. The analysis of shared clonotypes was done with the tcR package in R, with sharing normalized by the product of cloneset sizes. To study raw recombination without the effects of thymic and clonal selection, out-of-frame nonproductive sequences were analyzed. TCRdb redid the processing of the public reads, applying fastp at Q25 and MiXCR, and retained in-frame beta chains. Each record represents a unique CDR3 protein, reported with the most common genes and DNA among its rows. The V and J calls were not made by the authors but by TCRdb's processing. The sample table holds 1.5 million to 2 million distinct CDR3 sequences, of which about 30% were seen once. The ten largest account for roughly 0.3% of the sample.

This clonotype was counted a few times. Its antigen target is currently unknown. No qualities accompany the bases; no much larger clone lies one base away. CDR3 length: 12 amino acids, cysteine to phenylalanine. Solely the CDR3 DNA is kept, with 36 bases framed from the first base. From the germline V gene, CDR1 is SGDLS and CDR2 is YYNGEE. V loses 3 bases of germline sequence and J loses 8 bases, and the interval between the two ends is 10 bases. Every donor in the study was a healthy Caucasian. Study-wide findings and limitations: Abundant cord blood beta clonotypes had fewer insertions, young adult naive repertoires showed a similar but weaker trend, and memory repertoires showed no such trend. Invariant T cells such as MAIT and iNKT could partly confound zero-insertion analyses, although diverse VJ usage argued against such confounding for most clonotypes. Because the same donors could not be followed over many years, the conclusions relied on cross-sectional statistical analysis. Excess twin sharing in beta out-of-frame sequences was weaker because fewer shared sequences lowered the signal-to-noise ratio. Compared with coincidental sharing between unrelated individuals, out-of-frame TCR alpha sequences shared between twins had an excess of sequences with low generation probability. Recombination models systematically underestimated out-of-frame TCR alpha sharing in monozygotic twins but agreed with sharing between unrelated individuals.

The TCR comes from a newborn girl in good health. Source material: cord blood. The rearrangement combines TRBV9 with TRBJ2-3; the D gene identity is not certain. The CDR3 reads CASSAVYGTQYF. In nucleotide form, the sequence is TGTGCCAGCAGCGCCGTATATGGTACGCAGTATTTT.